This T cell receptor beta chain stems from a study of spatial heterogeneity in lung cancer. Study-level points and caveats: Blood showed ubiquitous tumor TCRs more often at resection than at routine follow-up.

Germline values: CDR1 PRHDT, CDR2 FYEKMQ (reference sequence). Trimming pared 4 bases from V and 5 bases from J, leaving 12 bases between. CDR3 length: 13 residues. TCRdb re-called the 5' RACE reads with MiXCR, one entry per CDR3 protein. The table has about 82,000 distinct CDR3 sequences, around an eighth seen once. As regards this clonotype: Its antigen is undetermined.

Time point given: sample taken at primary tumor resection. TCRs were sequenced from unsorted whole RNA of tumor, nontumor lung or PBMC. The donor population consisted of just over 70 patients with untreated, early-stage non-small cell lung cancer. The specimen comprised PBMCs, sampled at surgery. This chain joins TRBV13 and TRBJ2-7, with D possibly matching TRBD1 (6 bases). This TCR was sampled from a male donor with early-stage non-small cell lung cancer. DNA for the CDR3: TGTGCCAGCAGCTCCAGGGGAACGAACGAGCAGTACTTC. It specifies CASSSRGTNEQYF.